The rows below give T cell receptor beta chains drawn from one sample of a study of T cell responses to AZD1222 COVID-19 vaccine. Using immunoSEQ multiplex PCR, the repertoire was profiled, and TCRdb retains in-frame clones only, with some absent. Here the sample spans about 120,000 clones, 92% being singletons. Sequences were derived from peripheral blood, sampled on day 0 of AZD1222 vaccination. All receptors derive from an adult in good health. The CDR3 runs from the conserved cysteine through the conserved F or W. D genes are given only for firm matches. Size values are once, few and many counts, or a class for expanded clones, and some rows have none.

v_call,d_call,j_call,clone_size,cdr3_aa,cdr3_nt
TRBV28,.,TRBJ1-3,.,CASTINRARIGNTIYF,TGTGCCAGCACAATAAACAGGGCGAGGATTGGAAACACCATATATTTT
TRBV6-5,.,TRBJ1-2,once,CASSYSSGFGGYTF,TGTGCCAGCAGTTACTCTTCCGGTTTCGGTGGCTACACCTTC
TRBV28,TRBD1,TRBJ1-2,once,CASSLKGAYYTF,TGTGCCAGCAGTTTAAAGGGGGCTTACTACACCTTC
TRBV7-9,TRBD1,TRBJ1-2,.,CASSLDEGADYGYTF,TGTGCCAGCAGCTTAGATGAGGGGGCGGACTATGGCTACACCTTC
TRBV5-4,.,TRBJ2-5,.,CASSLTGGETQYF,TGTGCCAGCAGCTTGACAGGCGGAGAGACCCAGTACTTC
TRBV11-2,.,TRBJ1-1,few,CASSLMAGMNTEAFF,TGTGCCAGCAGCTTAATGGCAGGGATGAACACTGAAGCTTTCTTT
TRBV19,TRBD1,TRBJ2-7,.,CASSLRQGQEQYF,TGTGCCAGTAGTCTAAGACAGGGGCAAGAGCAGTACTTC
TRBV18,TRBD1,TRBJ2-2,once,CASSPFMTGQNTGELFF,TGTGCCAGCTCACCTTTTATGACAGGGCAGAACACCGGGGAGCTGTTTTTT
TRBV9,TRBD1,TRBJ1-2,once,CASSPRTGVGYGYTF,TGTGCCAGCAGCCCCAGGACAGGGGTAGGCTATGGCTACACCTTC
TRBV24-1,.,TRBJ2-5,.,CATSDLGRSGAGETQYF,TGTGCCACCAGTGATTTGGGACGGTCCGGGGCAGGAGAGACCCAGTACTTC